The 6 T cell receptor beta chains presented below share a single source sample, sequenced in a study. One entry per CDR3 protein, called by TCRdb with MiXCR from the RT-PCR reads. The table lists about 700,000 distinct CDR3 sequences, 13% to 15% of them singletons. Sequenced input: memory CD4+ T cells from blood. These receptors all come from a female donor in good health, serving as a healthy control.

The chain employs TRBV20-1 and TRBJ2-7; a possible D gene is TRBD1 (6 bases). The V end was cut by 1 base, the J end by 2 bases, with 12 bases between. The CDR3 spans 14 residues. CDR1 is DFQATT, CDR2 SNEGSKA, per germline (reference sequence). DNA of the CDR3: TGCAGTGCTAGAGGGGTGGGGACACCCTACGAGCAGTACTTC. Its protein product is CSARGVGTPYEQYF.

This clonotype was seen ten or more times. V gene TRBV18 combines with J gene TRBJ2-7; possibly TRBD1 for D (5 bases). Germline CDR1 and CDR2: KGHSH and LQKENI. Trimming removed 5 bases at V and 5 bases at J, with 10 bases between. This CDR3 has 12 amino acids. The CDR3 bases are TGTGCCAGCTCAACTCAGGGAAACGAGCAGTACTTC. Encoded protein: CASSTQGNEQYF.

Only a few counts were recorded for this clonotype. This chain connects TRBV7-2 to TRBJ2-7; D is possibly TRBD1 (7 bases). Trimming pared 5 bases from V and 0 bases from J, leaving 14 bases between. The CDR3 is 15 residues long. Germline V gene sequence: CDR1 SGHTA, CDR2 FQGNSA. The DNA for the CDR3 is TGTGCCAGCAGCGCGGGACAGTCGCACTCCTACGAGCAGTACTTC. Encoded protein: CASSAGQSHSYEQYF. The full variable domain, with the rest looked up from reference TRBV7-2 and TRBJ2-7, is GAGVSQSPSNKVTEKGKDVELRCDPISGHTALYWYRQSLGQGLEFLIYFQGNSAPDKSGLPSDRFSAERTGGSVSTLTIQRTQQEDSAVYLCASSAGQSHSYEQYFGPGTRLTVT.

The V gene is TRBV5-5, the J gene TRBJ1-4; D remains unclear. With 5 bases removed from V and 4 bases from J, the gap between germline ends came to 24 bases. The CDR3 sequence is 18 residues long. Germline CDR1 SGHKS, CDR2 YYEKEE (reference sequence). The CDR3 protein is CASSRTDAFPGLNEKLFF. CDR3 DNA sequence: TGTGCCAGCAGTCGAACCGATGCCTTCCCCGGTCTTAATGAAAAACTGTTTTTT.

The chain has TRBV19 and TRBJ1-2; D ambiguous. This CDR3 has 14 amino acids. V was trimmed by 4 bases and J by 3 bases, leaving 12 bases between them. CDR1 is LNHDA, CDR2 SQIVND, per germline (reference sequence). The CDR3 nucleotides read TGTGCCAGTAGTAGAGAGACAACATACTATGGCTACACCTTC. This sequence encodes CASSRETTYYGYTF. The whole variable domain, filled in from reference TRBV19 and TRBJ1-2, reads DGGITQSPKYLFRKEGQNVTLSCEQNLNHDAMYWYRQDPGQGLRLIYYSQIVNDFQKGDIAEGYSVSREKKESFPLTVTSAQKNPTAFYLCASSRETTYYGYTFGSGTRLTVV.

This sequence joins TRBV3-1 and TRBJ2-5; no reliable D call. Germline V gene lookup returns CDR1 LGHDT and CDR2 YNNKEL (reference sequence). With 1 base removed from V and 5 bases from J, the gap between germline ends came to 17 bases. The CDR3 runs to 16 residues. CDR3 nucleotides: TGTGCCAGCAGCCAAGGGCACATGGGATTGGGGGAGACCCAGTACTTC. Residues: CASSQGHMGLGETQYF.